The 22 T cell receptor beta chains below all came from one sample that was sequenced in a study of blood T cell repertoires in COVID-19. The repertoire was sequenced with immunoSEQ multiplex PCR; TCRdb's copy has only in-frame clones and lacks some. The sample lists 380,000 or so clones; roughly 90% were seen once. The material sequenced was peripheral blood. The receptors were gathered from a middle-aged man with acute or convalescent COVID-19.

This clone appeared once. This chain uses TRBV5-6 with TRBJ1-1; D unresolved. The V end was cut by 2 bases, the J end by 6 bases, with 5 bases between. Germline loops: CDR1 SGHDT, CDR2 YYEEEE. CDR3 size: 11 residues. The CDR3 region has the DNA TGTGCCAGCAGCTTCGGGGCTGAAGCTTTCTTT. Translated, it gives CASSFGAEAFF. The entire variable domain, with the rest obtained from reference TRBV5-6 and TRBJ1-1, is as follows: DAGVTQSPTHLIKTRGQQVTLRCSPKSGHDTVSWYQQALGQGPQFIFQYYEEEERQRGNFPDRFSGHQFPNYSSELNVNALLLGDSALYLCASSFGAEAFFGQGTRLTVV.

This sequence joins TRBV19 and TRBJ1-6, with D perhaps TRBD1 (6 bases). The ends were cut back, 2 bases at V and 7 bases at J, with 9 bases in the middle. CDR1 and CDR2 (germline): LNHDA, SQIVND (reference sequence). The CDR3 contains 14 residues. The chain's CDR3 is CASSIRGGNSPLHF. CDR3 bases: TGTGCCAGTAGTATACGCGGGGGCAATTCACCCCTCCACTTT.

The rearrangement joins TRBV5-4 to TRBJ2-3, with 10 bases fitting TRBD2. The CDR3 has 17 residues. V lost 1 base, J lost 6 bases, and 11 bases stayed unmatched. CDR1 and CDR2 (germline): SGHNT, YYREEE (reference sequence). CDR3 loop: CASSLPLQRGGMDTQYF. The DNA for the CDR3 is TGTGCCAGCAGCTTGCCCCTTCAGCGGGGGGGGATGGATACGCAGTATTTT.

The chain links TRBV18 to TRBJ1-2; no firm D call. The ends were cut back, 2 bases at V and 1 base at J, with 8 bases in the middle. Per germline, CDR1 KGHSH and CDR2 LQKENI. CDR3 size: 14 residues. The CDR3 is CASSPSRGNYGYTF. For the CDR3, the DNA is TGTGCCAGCTCACCATCCCGCGGTAACTATGGCTACACCTTC.

The chain uses TRBV18 and TRBJ1-5, with 7 bases aligning to TRBD1. Germline values: CDR1 KGHSH, CDR2 LQKENI. There are 15 residues in the CDR3. V was clipped by 3 bases and J by 2 bases; unmatched bases: 4. Here the CDR3 DNA reads TGTGCCAGCTCACCGAGACAGGGTCGCAATCAGCCCCAGCATTTT. This gives the protein CASSPRQGRNQPQHF.

This clone came up a few times. This sample includes further DNA sequences coding for the same CDR3. The CDR3 bases are TGTGCCAGCAGCGTAGGTCAGGGGGCCGACTATGGCTACACCTTC. It specifies CASSVGQGADYGYTF. This chain uses TRBV9 with TRBJ1-2, with 8 bases that match TRBD1. V was pared by 0 bases and J by 3 bases, with 4 bases of the junction left unmatched. This CDR3 has 15 residues. Germline CDR1 reads SGDLS; CDR2 reads YYNGEE.

This chain joins TRBV10-3 and TRBJ2-5; 12 bases map to TRBD2. The CDR3 runs 15 residues. CDR1 and CDR2 (germline): ENHRY, SYGVKD. The J segment lost 5 bases and the V segment lost 2 bases, leaving 3 bases of the junction unmatched. For the CDR3, the DNA is TGTGCCATCAGTGAGACTAGCGGGGGGAAGGAGACCCAGTACTTC. Residues: CAISETSGGKETQYF.

V is TRBV27 and J is TRBJ2-1, with TRBD1 identical over 7 bases. The CDR3 length is 13 residues. Looked up from germline, CDR1 is MNHEY and CDR2 is SMNVEV (reference sequence). The ends lost 4 bases at V and 7 bases at J; junction bases unmatched: 4. CDR3 sequence: CASSSQGRNEQFF. Written as DNA, the CDR3 is TGTGCCAGCAGTTCACAGGGGAGAAATGAGCAGTTCTTC.

The chain is built from TRBV5-4 and TRBJ2-7; the D gene is possibly TRBD1 (6 bases). The CDR3 covers 14 residues. V was pared by 4 bases and J by 2 bases, with 13 bases between. In germline, CDR1 is SGHNT, CDR2 YYREEE (reference sequence). The DNA of the CDR3 is TGTGCCAGCAGCGCCACAGGGCTAACCTACGAGCAGTACTTC. Its protein is CASSATGLTYEQYF.

In DNA, the CDR3 is TGTGCCAGCAGTTTATCCAGGGCTGGAAACACCATATATTTT. Its protein product is CASSLSRAGNTIYF. The chain uses TRBV27 and TRBJ1-3, with a weak D call TRBD1 (5 bases). Germline CDR1 reads MNHEY; CDR2 reads SMNVEV (reference sequence). The CDR3 is made up of 14 amino acids. V dropped 0 bases and J dropped 2 bases, with 5 bases sitting between them.

V gene TRBV6-2 or TRBV6-3 combines with J gene TRBJ2-5, with D possibly matching TRBD2 (5 bases). Per the germline V gene, CDR1 is MNHEY and CDR2 is SVGEGT. The CDR3 is made up of 14 amino acids. Trimming took off 5 bases at V and 4 bases at J, with 14 bases between the two ends. The CDR3 region is CASSPGREIETQYF. The CDR3 nucleotides read TGTGCCAGCAGTCCGGGTAGGGAGATAGAGACCCAGTACTTC.

The J gene is TRBJ2-7, the V gene TRBV5-5; tentative D call: TRBD2 (6 bases). This CDR3 has 14 residues. CDR1 is SGHKS and CDR2 is YYEKEE in the germline V gene (reference sequence). Trimming stripped 0 bases from V and 7 bases from J, with 14 bases between. The CDR3 DNA reads TGTGCCAGCAGCTTGGGAGGAGGGTTTGAGGAGCAGTACTTC. Translating it yields CASSLGGGFEEQYF.

The J gene is TRBJ2-3, the V gene TRBV5-5, with 7 bases matching TRBD1. J lost 0 bases, V lost 2 bases, and 3 bases had no gene match. Germline CDR1 SGHKS, CDR2 YYEKEE (reference sequence). The CDR3 has 15 amino acids. The CDR3: CASSFTGQSTDTQYF. The CDR3 nucleotides read TGTGCCAGCAGCTTCACGGGACAGAGCACAGATACGCAGTATTTT.

This clone was detected once. This chain links TRBV10-1 with TRBJ2-1; D perhaps matches TRBD2 (6 bases). CDR1 and CDR2 from the germline V gene are WNHNN and SYGVQD (reference sequence). The CDR3 is 11 amino acids. With 4 bases removed from V and 8 bases from J, the gap between germline ends came to 6 bases. The DNA for the CDR3 is TGCGCCAGCAGTGGGGGGGATGAGCAGTTCTTC. Translation gives CASSGGDEQFF.

V is TRBV5-1 and J is TRBJ2-5, with D perhaps matching TRBD2 (5 bases). Germline values: CDR1 SGHRS, CDR2 YFSETQ. This CDR3 comprises 17 residues. The V gene lost 0 bases and the J gene lost 4 bases, with 19 bases spanning the gap. The chain's CDR3 is CASSLGLAGKSGETQYF. CDR3 bases: TGCGCCAGCAGCTTGGGTCTAGCAGGAAAATCGGGAGAGACCCAGTACTTC.

The DNA for the CDR3 is TGTGCCAGCAGCCCGGTCGGGGGGGCACTCAATCAGCCCCAGCATTTT. Its translation is CASSPVGGALNQPQHF. The genes are TRBV28 and TRBJ1-5; D is perhaps TRBD1 (6 bases). The CDR3 loop spans 16 amino acids. Germline-derived CDR1 and CDR2 are MDHEN and SYDVKM. V was pared by 6 bases and J by 3 bases, with 18 bases between. The full variable domain, completed using reference TRBV28 and TRBJ1-5, is DVKVTQSSRYLVKRTGEKVFLECVQDMDHENMFWYRQDPGLGLRLIYFSYDVKMKEKGDIPEGYSVSREKKERFSLILESASTNQTSMYLCASSPVGGALNQPQHFGDGTRLSIL.

The CDR3 reads CASSPESGLTYNSPLHF. In DNA form, the CDR3 reads TGTGCCAGTAGCCCCGAGAGCGGGTTGACCTATAATTCACCCCTCCACTTT. V usage is TRBV19 and J usage is TRBJ1-6; D gene unclear. Trimming shortened V by 6 bases and J by 2 bases, and 17 bases separated the two germline ends. The germline CDR1 and CDR2 sequences are LNHDA and SQIVND (reference sequence). The CDR3 sequence is 17 residues long. The full variable domain, its missing parts supplied by reference TRBV19 and TRBJ1-6, is DGGITQSPKYLFRKEGQNVTLSCEQNLNHDAMYWYRQDPGQGLRLIYYSQIVNDFQKGDIAEGYSVSREKKESFPLTVTSAQKNPTAFYLCASSPESGLTYNSPLHFGNGTRLTVT.

The genes are TRBV27 and TRBJ2-7; 8 nucleotides line up with TRBD1. CDR3 length: 14 residues. The V gene end was trimmed by 3 bases and the J gene end by 3 bases; junction bases not matched to a gene: 4. CDR1 is MNHEY, CDR2 SMNVEV, per germline (reference sequence). In nucleotides, the CDR3 is TGTGCCAGCAGTTTGACAGGGGCGGTCTACGAGCAGTACTTC. It is translated as CASSLTGAVYEQYF.

V is TRBV19 and J is TRBJ2-1; D possibly corresponds to TRBD2 (7 bases). V lost 3 bases and J 6 bases, leaving 12 bases between the germline ends. The CDR3 has 14 amino acids. Per the germline V gene, CDR1 is LNHDA and CDR2 is SQIVND (reference sequence). This CDR3 is CASSMGGASNEQFF. The CDR3 DNA reads TGTGCCAGTAGTATGGGGGGGGCTAGCAATGAGCAGTTCTTC.

The chain links TRBV6-5 to TRBJ1-2; the D gene is possibly TRBD1 (6 bases). V was trimmed by 2 bases and J by 8 bases, leaving 12 bases between them. There are 13 residues in the CDR3. Germline V lookup: CDR1 MNHEY, CDR2 SVGAGI. For the CDR3, the DNA is TGTGCCAGCAGTTACCGAAGGGGGTACGGCTACACCTTC. It codes for CASSYRRGYGYTF.

V is TRBV5-4 and J is TRBJ1-2; tentatively, D is TRBD1 (6 bases). The CDR3 loop spans 14 amino acids. V lost 1 base, J lost 1 base, and 8 bases lay in between. Germline V gene data show CDR1 as SGHNT and CDR2 as YYREEE (reference sequence). The CDR3 region has the DNA TGTGCCAGCAGCTTGCCAGGGGATAACTATGGCTACACCTTC. Residues: CASSLPGDNYGYTF.

The chain couples TRBV4-2 to TRBJ1-4; TRBD1 matches at 12 bases. The CDR3 consists of 16 residues. Germline V gene sequence: CDR1 LGHNA, CDR2 YNFKEQ. After removal of 1 base from V and 8 bases from J, the junction contained 5 bases not matched to a gene. The CDR3 coding sequence is TGTGCCAGCAGCCAAGCCTGGGACAGGGGGCGAGAAAAACTGTTTTTT. Translated: CASSQAWDRGREKLFF.